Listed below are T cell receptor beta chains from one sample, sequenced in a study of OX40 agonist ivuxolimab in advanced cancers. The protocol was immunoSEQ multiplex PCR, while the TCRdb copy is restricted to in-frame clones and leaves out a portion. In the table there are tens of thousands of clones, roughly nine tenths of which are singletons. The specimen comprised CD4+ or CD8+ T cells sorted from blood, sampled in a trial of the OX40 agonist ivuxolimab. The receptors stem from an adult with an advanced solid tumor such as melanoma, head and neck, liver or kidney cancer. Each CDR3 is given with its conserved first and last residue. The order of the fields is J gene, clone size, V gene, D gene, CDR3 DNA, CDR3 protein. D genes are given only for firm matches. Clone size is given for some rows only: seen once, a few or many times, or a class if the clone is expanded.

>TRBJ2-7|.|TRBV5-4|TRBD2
TGTGCCAGCAGCTTGGCTAGCGGGGGGTACGAGCAGTACTTC
CASSLASGGYEQYF
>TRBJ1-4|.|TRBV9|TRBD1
TGTGCCAGCCTTTCCAGGGACAGTGAGTACAATGAAAAACTGTTTTTT
CASLSRDSEYNEKLFF
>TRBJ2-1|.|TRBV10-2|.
TGCGCCAGCAGTGAGGCGAGCCTGAGCTCCTACAATGAGCAGTTCTTC
CASSEASLSSYNEQFF
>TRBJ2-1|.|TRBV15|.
TGTGCCACCAGCCAGGGCACTGAGCAGTTCTTC
CATSQGTEQFF
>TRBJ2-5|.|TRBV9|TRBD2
TGTGCCAGCAGCGTTACGGGGGGTCCTTCTCTGGAGACCCAGTACTTC
CASSVTGGPSLETQYF
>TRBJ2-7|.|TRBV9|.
TGTGCCAGCAGCGGCGACAGGGAGGACGAGCAGTACTTC
CASSGDREDEQYF
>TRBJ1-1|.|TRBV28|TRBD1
TGTGCCAGCAGTACATTGGACAGGGGGCTAACTGAAGCTTTCTTT
CASSTLDRGLTEAFF
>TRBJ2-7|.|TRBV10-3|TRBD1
TGTGCCATCAGCCCCAGACAGGGCCCCTACGAGCAGTACTTC
CAISPRQGPYEQYF
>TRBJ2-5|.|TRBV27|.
TGTGCCAGCAGCACCCGGTCCCCGTGGGAGACCCAGTACTTC
CASSTRSPWETQYF
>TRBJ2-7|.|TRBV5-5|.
TGTGCCAGCTTCGGACTTGCCGACTACGAGCAGTACTTC
CASFGLADYEQYF
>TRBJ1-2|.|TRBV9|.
TGTGCCAGCAGCGCCCACCCGGGGGACTATGGCTACACCTTC
CASSAHPGDYGYTF
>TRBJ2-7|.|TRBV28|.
TGTGCCAGCAGTTGGCGACAGTCCTACGAGCAGTACTTC
CASSWRQSYEQYF
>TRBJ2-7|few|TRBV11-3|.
TGTGCCAGCAAAATAGGGTCAGGGACCGAGCAGTACTTC
CASKIGSGTEQYF
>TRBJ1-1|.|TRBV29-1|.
TGCAGCGTTGATTGGGGCTTGGACACTGAAGCTTTCTTT
CSVDWGLDTEAFF